Shown below are 10 T cell receptor beta chains from a single sample sequenced in a study of T cell repertoires in cytomegalovirus infection. TCRdb reprocessed the reads via MiXCR and lists one record per CDR3 protein. The table has roughly 170,000 distinct CDR3 sequences, roughly 21% seen once; the top ten hold 25%. No antigen is known for these receptors. This specimen consisted of CD8+ T cells from cultured PBMCs, obtained from culture after CMV antigen stimulation. The receptors were gathered from a human donor in good health (CMV status not recorded). Some clones in this sample may be carry-over from other donors' samples.

The chain has TRBV7-2 and TRBJ1-1; maybe TRBD1 (5 bases). V was cut by 4 bases and J by 0 bases, with 9 bases left in between. In germline, CDR1 is SGHTA, CDR2 FQGNSA. This CDR3 has 14 residues. Here the CDR3 reads CASSYGTLNTEAFF. As DNA, the CDR3 is TGTGCCAGCAGCTACGGGACGTTGAACACTGAAGCTTTCTTT.

The rearrangement joins TRBV7-2 to TRBJ2-4, with 10 bases lining up with TRBD1. Germline CDR1 SGHTA, CDR2 FQGNSA. The CDR3 has 19 residues. V trimming: 5 bases; J trimming: 0 bases; junction bases outside the gene matches: 13. The CDR3 here is CASSIDRDRGPLAKNIQYF. For the CDR3, the DNA is TGTGCCAGCAGCATCGACCGGGACAGGGGTCCTCTAGCCAAAAACATTCAGTACTTC.

J is TRBJ1-1 and V is TRBV7-6; D remains unclear. Trimming removed 3 bases at V and 0 bases at J, with 11 bases between. CDR3 length equals 15 residues. Germline loops: CDR1 SGHVS, CDR2 FNYEAQ. This CDR3 reads CASSLVAEMNTEAFF. CDR3 bases: TGTGCCAGCAGCTTGGTTGCCGAGATGAACACTGAAGCTTTCTTT.

This clonotype was counted between two and nine times. The chain has TRBV12-3 or TRBV12-4 and TRBJ1-5, with D uncertain. Trimming shortened V by 5 bases and J by 1 base, and 12 bases separated the two germline ends. The CDR3 covers 15 residues. CDR3 nucleotide sequence: TGTGCCAGCAGTCCCACGGGCGGGAGCAATCAGCCCCAGCATTTT. Translation: CASSPTGGSNQPQHF.

The chain couples TRBV4-2 to TRBJ1-6; 7 nucleotides line up with TRBD1. CDR1 is LGHNA, CDR2 YNFKEQ, per germline. V lost 6 bases and J lost 5; bases outside the gene matches: 7. This CDR3 is built from 15 residues. The CDR3 nucleotides read TGTGCCAGCAGTACTCAGGGGGGAAATAATTCACCCCTCCACTTT. Its translation is CASSTQGGNNSPLHF.

CDR3 residues: CASSQDLLAYNEQFF. The CDR3 region has the DNA TGCGCCAGCAGCCAAGATCTACTAGCCTACAATGAGCAGTTCTTC. The gene calls are TRBV4-1 and TRBJ2-1; D may be TRBD2 (5 bases). In germline, CDR1 is MGHRA, CDR2 YSYEKL. V lost 0 bases, J lost 2 bases, and 8 bases lay in between. The CDR3 sequence is 15 residues long.

This clonotype was detected ten times or more. V usage is TRBV27 and J usage is TRBJ1-5; D is perhaps TRBD1 (6 bases). V lost 3 bases to trimming and J lost 2 bases, with 14 bases between them. The CDR3 contains 16 residues. Germline CDR1 and CDR2: MNHEY and SMNVEV (reference sequence). CDR3: CASSFGGGRGNQPQHF. The CDR3 region has the DNA TGTGCCAGCAGTTTTGGCGGGGGCAGGGGCAATCAGCCCCAGCATTTT.

The chain is built from TRBV6-1 and TRBJ1-5, with a possible D match to TRBD1 (5 bases). CDR3 size: 16 residues. The V gene lost 1 base and the J gene lost 0 bases, with 10 bases spanning the gap. Germline V CDR1 and CDR2: MNHNS, SASEGT. CDR3: CASSEGGLYSNQPQHF. CDR3 in DNA: TGTGCCAGCAGTGAAGGGGGCCTATATAGCAATCAGCCCCAGCATTTT.

This clonotype was picked up a small number of times. The chain recombines TRBV7-3 with TRBJ2-6; 8 bases line up with TRBD1. Germline values: CDR1 SGHTA, CDR2 FQGTGA. V was clipped by 2 bases and J by 0 bases; unmatched bases: 9. The CDR3 has 19 amino acids. This CDR3 reads CASSLAPGQVFSGANVLTF. CDR3 coding DNA: TGTGCCAGCAGCTTAGCTCCGGGACAGGTGTTCTCTGGGGCCAACGTCCTGACTTTC.

The J gene is TRBJ2-1, the V gene TRBV4-1, with 7 bases identical to TRBD1. The CDR3 contains 15 residues. With V trimmed by 0 bases and J by 6 bases, 5 bases remained unmatched. The V gene's germline CDR1 is MGHRA and CDR2 YSYEKL. This chain's CDR3 is CASSQERDRVNEQFF. CDR3 sequence (DNA): TGCGCCAGCAGCCAAGAAAGGGACAGAGTCAATGAGCAGTTCTTC.